This record covers a single TCR beta chain. The CDR3 loop spans 14 amino acids. From germline, CDR1 is SGHKS and CDR2 YYEKEE (reference sequence). V was trimmed by 3 bases and J by 7 bases, leaving 16 bases between them. These data belong to a study of blood T cell repertoires in COVID-19. On the study more broadly: Acute and convalescent COVID-19 samples came from the United States, Italy and Spain. Sources were T cells, B-cell-depleted T cells, or PBMCs; the material itself was cDNA or gDNA.

How the authors handled the data: Using reference gene primer amplification, nucleated cell counts were estimated. Clones were sequenced by immunoSEQ multiplex PCR, and TCRdb holds only the in-frame ones, with some missing. V and J calls and clone size come straight from that table; D and trimming were deduced from the DNA. This table holds 60,000 to 75,000 clones, roughly four fifths found once. Sequenced material: peripheral blood. This chain joins TRBV5-5 and TRBJ1-2, with D maybe TRBD1 (6 bases). The receptor's source is a woman older than 75 with acute or convalescent COVID-19. The CDR3 sequence is CASSSQGIMGGYTF. As DNA, the CDR3 is TGTGCCAGCAGCTCCCAGGGGATAATGGGTGGCTACACCTTC.